This T cell receptor beta chain emerged from a study of blood T cells in healthy people across ages. Germline V CDR1 and CDR2: SGHTA, FQGNSA. The CDR3 has 15 residues. Trimming shortened V by 0 bases and J by 6 bases, and 14 bases separated the two germline ends. All donors came from Russia, were Caucasian and healthy, and spanned ages roughly 6 to 95. PCR was performed a second time for 7 to 11 cycles using a sample-barcoded 5' primer and a J-beta primer mix. Every sample gave at least 2.5 million paired-end reads containing CDR3. MiXCR, applied by TCRdb to the 5' RACE reads, yields one record per CDR3 protein. The sample gives 1,800,000 or so distinct CDR3 sequences, around 42% of which show up once; approximately 22% is in the top ten. This clonotype was seen a single time.

The sequenced sample consisted of blood. The chain couples TRBV7-2 to TRBJ1-1; TRBD1 is a possible D gene (6 bases). The receptor's source is a human donor in good health. CDR3 sequence (DNA): TGTGCCAGCAGCTTAGCATGGGAAGGGGGAGCTGAAGCTTTCTTT. This sequence encodes CASSLAWEGGAEAFF.